The TCR beta chain under discussion was sequenced for a study of control samples from healthy donors and cancer patients (dated by TCRdb to 2020 to 2022). Libraries were constructed by the immunoSEQ multiplex PCR assay. In TCRdb, the immuneACCESS table is reduced to in-frame sequences with V and J assigned. These tables do not hold every clone; where another copy was compared, an unresolved V gene accounts for under half, and the others remain unexplained. The sample includes about 85,000 clones, with roughly 91% observed a single time. In total, the top ten clones hold 6.5% to 8% of the sample. The CDR3 measures 16 amino acids from cysteine to phenylalanine. The read is trimmed to its CDR3 DNA, 48 bases read in frame from base 1. The germline V gene (reference sequence) sets CDR1 to LNHDA and CDR2 to SQIVND. The germline V end is reduced by 7 bases and the J end by 6 bases; junction bases left unmatched: 14.

This clone was seen a single time. This clone's antigen is unknown. No qualities accompany the bases; no much larger clone lies one base away. The sample comprised blood. The TCR sequence derives from a woman aged 60 to 75 in good health. This sequence uses TRBV19 and TRBJ2-2, with 7 junctional bases fitting TRBD2. The CDR3 corresponds to CASIAGNSIGPGELFF. The DNA is TGTGCCAGTATAGCGGGCAACTCAATTGGGCCCGGGGAGCTGTTTTTT.